A single sample gave rise to the 20 T cell receptor beta chains below, sequenced in a study of blood T cell repertoires in COVID-19. TCRdb's table, derived via immunoSEQ multiplex PCR, lists solely in-frame clones and lacks some. The repertoire holds more than 85,000 clones, with approximately 82% as singletons. The specimen sequenced was peripheral blood. These TCRs come from a man aged 65-85 years with acute or convalescent COVID-19.

CDR3 region: CAWSVPGTGRALNTEAFF. The CDR3 DNA reads as TGTGCCTGGAGTGTACCCGGGACAGGGAGAGCCCTGAACACTGAAGCTTTCTTT. The gene calls are TRBV30 and TRBJ1-1; 9 positions agree with TRBD1. Germline-derived CDR1 and CDR2 are GTSNPN and SVGIG (reference sequence). The CDR3 consists of 18 residues. The V and J ends lost 0 bases and 0 bases, in that order; junction bases with no gene match: 11.

The V and J genes are TRBV18 and TRBJ2-5; D uncertain. V dropped 8 bases and J dropped 5 bases, with 6 bases sitting between them. Germline CDR1 reads KGHSH; CDR2 reads LQKENI. The CDR3 is 10 amino acids. Here the CDR3 DNA reads TGTGCCAGCCGCGGCGAGACCCAGTACTTC. Translating gives CASRGETQYF.

J is TRBJ1-4 and V is TRBV19, with D unclear. The CDR3 sequence is 12 residues long. Looked up from germline, CDR1 is LNHDA and CDR2 is SQIVND (reference sequence). The V and J ends lost 5 bases and 8 bases respectively, with 9 bases between them. This CDR3 is CASSASREKLFF. As DNA, the CDR3 is TGTGCCAGTAGTGCAAGTCGGGAAAAACTGTTTTTT. Full variable domain (outside the CDR3, taken from reference TRBV19 and TRBJ1-4): DGGITQSPKYLFRKEGQNVTLSCEQNLNHDAMYWYRQDPGQGLRLIYYSQIVNDFQKGDIAEGYSVSREKKESFPLTVTSAQKNPTAFYLCASSASREKLFFGSGTQLSVL.

The CDR3 is CAWSIQGPAYEQYF. CDR3 nucleotide sequence: TGTGCCTGGAGTATTCAGGGGCCCGCCTACGAGCAGTACTTC. The J gene is TRBJ2-7, the V gene TRBV30, with D possibly matching TRBD1 (6 bases). V shed 2 bases and J shed 2 bases, with 13 bases lying between them. This CDR3 is built from 14 residues. CDR1 and CDR2 (germline): GTSNPN, SVGIG (reference sequence).

This clone was found a few times. The V call is TRBV5-1, the J call TRBJ1-2; D is possibly TRBD1 (5 bases). Germline V lookup: CDR1 SGHRS, CDR2 YFSETQ. V lost 4 bases and J lost 1, with 14 bases in between. CDR3 length: 15 residues. CDR3 sequence: CASSQVHGGNYGYTF. The CDR3 region has the DNA TGCGCCAGCAGCCAGGTTCACGGGGGTAACTATGGCTACACCTTC.

This clone was seen a single time. This chain uses TRBV2 with TRBJ2-1; TRBD2 matches at 10 bases. The V and J ends lost 5 bases and 9 bases, in that order; junction bases with no gene match: 1. Germline CDR1 and CDR2: SNHLY and FYNNEI. The CDR3 loop spans 12 amino acids. CDR3 coding DNA: TGTGCCAGCAGTCTAGCGGGGGTTGAGCAGTTCTTC. This encodes CASSLAGVEQFF.

This chain joins TRBV28 and TRBJ1-3, with TRBD1 as a possible D gene (6 bases). Germline V gene data show CDR1 as MDHEN and CDR2 as SYDVKM. There are 17 residues in the CDR3. The germline V and J ends were trimmed by 4 bases and 3 bases, with 19 bases remaining between them. CDR3 loop: CASSSFRGRTFGNTIYF. Written as DNA, the CDR3 is TGTGCCAGCAGTTCATTCAGGGGCCGGACTTTTGGAAACACCATATATTTT.

As to this clone: Within the sample, other DNA sequences also encode this same CDR3. The chain links TRBV20-1 to TRBJ1-1; TRBD1 is a possible D gene (5 bases). V was shortened by 6 bases and J by 6 bases, with 11 bases between the two germline ends. Germline V gene data show CDR1 as DFQATT and CDR2 as SNEGSKA (reference sequence). The CDR3 totals 11 residues. This CDR3 reads CSAGRASEAFF. In DNA, the CDR3 is TGCAGTGCCGGCAGGGCCTCTGAAGCTTTCTTT.

This clone has a single count. V is TRBV2 and J is TRBJ1-1; 8 bases are a match to TRBD1. Germline CDR1 and CDR2: SNHLY and FYNNEI. This CDR3 is 15 amino acids long. V was clipped by 6 bases and J by 0 bases; unmatched bases: 6. The CDR3 sequence is CASRQGAAMNTEAFF. DNA for the CDR3: TGTGCCAGCAGGCAGGGGGCGGCTATGAACACTGAAGCTTTCTTT. Using reference TRBV2 and TRBJ1-1 for the parts outside the CDR3, the full variable domain is EPEVTQTPSHQVTQMGQEVILRCVPISNHLYFYWYRQILGQKVEFLVSFYNNEISEKSEIFDDQFSVERPDGSNFTLKIRSTKLEDSAMYFCASRQGAAMNTEAFFGQGTRLTVV.

J is TRBJ2-7 and V is TRBV6-5; D not resolved. Per germline, CDR1 MNHEY and CDR2 SVGAGI. The CDR3 has 14 residues. The V end was cut by 4 bases, the J end by 2 bases, with 12 bases between. CDR3 DNA sequence: TGTGCCAGCAGTTCCCCTCGGTTTCCCTACGAGCAGTACTTC. Encoded protein: CASSSPRFPYEQYF.

Worth noting for this clone: The junction shows a germline mismatch at one end, possibly a read error. This chain links TRBV7-7 with TRBJ2-5; 10 positions agree with TRBD2. This CDR3 has 15 amino acids. Germline CDR1 and CDR2: SSHAT and FNYEAQ (reference sequence). In DNA, the CDR3 is TGTGCTAGCAGCTTAGGTAGCGGGGGGAGTGAGACCCAGTACTTC. Its protein product is CASSLGSGGSETQYF.

The chain links TRBV11-3 to TRBJ1-1; D remains ambiguous. This CDR3 is 13 amino acids long. CDR1 and CDR2 from the germline V gene are SGHNT and YENEEA. V was pared by 6 bases and J by 1 base, with 9 bases between. The CDR3 nucleotides are TGTGCCAGCAGTCCCACTTCGAACACTGAAGCTTTCTTT. Its translation: CASSPTSNTEAFF.

The chain employs TRBV7-6 and TRBJ2-1; TRBD2 matches 10 bases. Trimming at V came to 0 bases and at J to 7 bases, leaving 12 bases not matched to a gene. CDR3 size: 18 residues. Germline CDR1 SGHVS, CDR2 FNYEAQ. DNA for the CDR3: TGTGCCAGCAGCTTAGCCCCAGGGGGGAGCGGGGGGGCGAATGAGCAGTTCTTC. This sequence encodes CASSLAPGGSGGANEQFF.

V is TRBV24-1 and J is TRBJ1-5; 8 bases align to TRBD1. Germline values: CDR1 KGHDR, CDR2 SFDVKD. Losses at the gene ends were 0 bases for V and 5 bases for J; bases not matched to a gene: 5. This CDR3 spans 16 amino acids. The CDR3 protein is CATSDLSRGPDQPQHF. The CDR3 nucleotides read TGTGCCACCAGTGATTTGTCCAGGGGGCCGGATCAGCCCCAGCATTTT.

The CDR3 loop is CASSPGLAGVGEQFF. CDR3 bases: TGTGCCAGCAGCCCGGGACTAGCGGGAGTCGGTGAGCAGTTCTTC. The V call is TRBV7-2, the J call TRBJ2-1, with TRBD2 matching 14 bases. V was pared by 5 bases and J by 9 bases, with 6 bases of the junction left unmatched. This CDR3 comprises 15 residues. From germline, CDR1 is SGHTA and CDR2 FQGNSA. Based on the CDR3 plus reference TRBV7-2 and TRBJ2-1, the full variable domain is GAGVSQSPSNKVTEKGKDVELRCDPISGHTALYWYRQSLGQGLEFLIYFQGNSAPDKSGLPSDRFSAERTGGSVSTLTIQRTQQEDSAVYLCASSPGLAGVGEQFFGPGTRLTVL.

The CDR3 reads CSATQPGEQFF. The CDR3 bases are TGCAGTGCTACCCAGCCGGGTGAGCAGTTCTTC. The chain links TRBV20-1 to TRBJ2-1, with D hard to call. With 4 bases removed from V and 9 bases from J, the gap between germline ends came to 10 bases. The CDR3 covers 11 residues. CDR1 is DFQATT and CDR2 is SNEGSKA in the germline V gene (reference sequence).

The chain links TRBV19 to TRBJ2-2; 9 nucleotides align to TRBD1. The CDR3 is 15 amino acids. Germline V CDR1 and CDR2: LNHDA, SQIVND (reference sequence). After removal of 5 bases from V and 6 bases from J, the junction contained 7 bases not matched to a gene. CDR3 sequence: CASSFGTGISGELFF. The CDR3 region has the DNA TGTGCCAGTAGTTTCGGGACAGGGATATCCGGGGAGCTGTTTTTT.

As to this clone: An end of the junction does not agree with germline; a read error may underlie this. The chain joins TRBV3-1 (or the pseudogene TRBV3-2) to TRBJ1-2; a possible D gene is TRBD1 (6 bases). The CDR3 spans 10 residues. Germline V CDR1 and CDR2: LGHDT, YNNKEL (reference sequence). The chain's CDR3 is CASSHGTLVF. The CDR3 DNA reads TGTGCCAGCAGTCATGGGACATTGGTCTTC.

The chain uses TRBV9 and TRBJ2-1; D may be TRBD2 (6 bases). Trimming left V 4 bases short and J 0 bases short, with 8 bases between. CDR1 and CDR2 (germline): SGDLS, YYNGEE. This CDR3 has 14 residues. The CDR3 coding sequence is TGTGCCAGCAGCCTTAGCGGCTCCTACAATGAGCAGTTCTTC. Translated, it gives CASSLSGSYNEQFF.

The gene calls are TRBV7-2 and TRBJ1-6; TRBD1 matches 7 bases. CDR1 and CDR2 (germline): SGHTA, FQGNSA. The CDR3 loop spans 15 amino acids. V lost 5 bases to trimming and J lost 4 bases; unmatched junction nucleotides: 5. Here the CDR3 DNA reads TGTGCCAGCAGCCTAGGACAGGCATATAATTCACCCCTCCACTTT. This encodes CASSLGQAYNSPLHF.